These 24 T cell receptor beta chains originate from one sample sequenced in a study of regulatory T cells in long-lasting Graves disease. Library construction for TCR beta used iRepertoire HTBI primers and Arm-PCR of CDR3 regions. MiXCR, run by TCRdb on the multiplex PCR reads, gives a single entry per CDR3 protein. The table records more than 350,000 distinct CDR3 sequences, 21% of them present only once. The sample's time point: persistent/refractory GD, antithyroid drugs over 5 years with positive TRAb. Construction of the TCR library relied on RNA isolated from PBMCs. Sequences were derived from peripheral blood mononuclear cells (PBMCs), sampled when the disease was refractory, from a patient treated with antithyroid drugs. All receptors come from a female donor with Graves disease.

The V and J genes are TRBV29-1 and TRBJ1-1; TRBD1 might be the D (6 bases). Trimming took 7 bases from V and 1 from J, leaving 10 bases between them. Germline V gene sequence: CDR1 SQVTM, CDR2 ANQGSEA. The CDR3 consists of 12 residues. The CDR3 sequence: CSAGHQNTEAFF. DNA of the CDR3: TGCAGCGCGGGACACCAGAACACTGAAGCTTTCTTT.

In DNA, the CDR3 is TGTGCCAGTATGCGAAAGGGGGGGGAAAAACTGTTTTTT. It yields the protein CASMRKGGEKLFF. The chain employs TRBV19 and TRBJ1-4; weak D call: TRBD1 (6 bases). V was trimmed by 7 bases and J by 8 bases, leaving 14 bases between them. Germline V gene sequence: CDR1 LNHDA, CDR2 SQIVND (reference sequence). The CDR3 loop spans 13 amino acids.

This clonotype has a count of ten or more. As DNA, the CDR3 is TGTGCCAGCAGTTACTCGATCATGCGACAGGGATTTTATGGCTACACCTTC. Translating gives CASSYSIMRQGFYGYTF. This chain connects TRBV6-5 to TRBJ1-2; 7 nucleotides line up with TRBD1. Germline V gene lookup returns CDR1 MNHEY and CDR2 SVGAGI. The CDR3 has 17 amino acids. V lost 0 bases and J lost 5; bases outside the gene matches: 12.

The chain carries TRBV5-4 and TRBJ2-2; D is undetermined. CDR1 is SGHNT, CDR2 YYREEE, per germline (reference sequence). V was trimmed by 0 bases and J by 6 bases, leaving 6 bases between them. This CDR3 comprises 13 residues. The CDR3 sequence is CASSLDEPGELFF. The CDR3 coding sequence is TGTGCCAGCAGCTTGGACGAGCCCGGGGAGCTGTTTTTT.

This clonotype was counted at least ten times. The chain links TRBV2 to TRBJ2-2; D is possibly TRBD2 (6 bases). V lost 4 bases and J lost 2, with 11 bases in between. Germline CDR1 SNHLY, CDR2 FYNNEI. The CDR3 extends over 15 amino acids. The CDR3 region is CASSGMRGNTGELFF. The CDR3 coding sequence is TGTGCCAGCAGTGGAATGCGGGGAAACACCGGGGAGCTGTTTTTT.

V usage is TRBV5-1 and J usage is TRBJ2-5; D remains ambiguous. CDR1 and CDR2 from the germline V gene are SGHRS and YFSETQ. Trimming cost V 0 bases and J 3 bases, with 9 bases left between them. The CDR3 is 14 amino acids. CDR3 sequence: CASSLESGKETQYF. The CDR3 DNA is TGCGCCAGCAGCTTGGAATCTGGGAAAGAGACCCAGTACTTC.

This clonotype came up a few times. This chain uses TRBV20-1 with TRBJ2-2, with D unclear. This CDR3 is 13 amino acids long. Germline CDR1 is DFQATT and CDR2 is SNEGSKA (reference sequence). Trimming stripped 0 bases from V and 7 bases from J, with 9 bases between. CDR3 nucleotides: TGCAGTGCTAGAGATCAGCAGATCGGGGAGCTGTTTTTT. Encoded protein: CSARDQQIGELFF.

This clonotype has a single count. Being one base from a much bigger clone, this may be a read error. The chain couples TRBV6-5 to TRBJ2-2; D is perhaps TRBD1 or TRBD2 (5 bases each). Germline CDR1 and CDR2: MNHEY and SVGAGI. This CDR3 has 17 residues. The DNA of the CDR3 is TGTGCCAGCAGTTACTCTAGGGGACGAACGAACACCGGGGAGCTGCTTTTT. This encodes CASSYSRGRTNTGELLF.

The J gene is TRBJ2-3, the V gene TRBV6-1; D possibly corresponds to TRBD1 (6 bases). The ends were cut back, 7 bases at V and 1 base at J, with 18 bases in the middle. Germline V CDR1 and CDR2: MNHNS, SASEGT. The CDR3 spans 16 residues. The CDR3 DNA reads as TGTGCCAGCACCCGAACTCCGGGACAAGGCACAGATACGCAGTATTTT. It translates to CASTRTPGQGTDTQYF.

This clonotype was found a few times. This rearrangement joins TRBV20-1 to TRBJ2-2; D remains unclear. Germline CDR1 reads DFQATT; CDR2 reads SNEGSKA (reference sequence). V was trimmed by 1 base and J by 2 bases, leaving 5 bases between them. CDR3 length: 13 amino acids. The CDR3: CSARVVNTGELFF. As DNA, the CDR3 is TGCAGTGCTAGAGTGGTCAACACCGGGGAGCTGTTTTTT.

This clonotype was counted at least ten times. This chain connects TRBV2 to TRBJ2-5; D uncertain. V lost 5 bases and J 8 bases, leaving 9 bases between the germline ends. The CDR3 extends over 11 amino acids. Germline-derived CDR1 and CDR2 are SNHLY and FYNNEI. CDR3 in DNA: TGTGCCAGCAGTCGTCCACCCACCCAGTACTTC. Translation: CASSRPPTQYF.

Many counts were recorded for this clonotype. One end of the junction varies from germline; a read error may be responsible. V usage is TRBV12-3 or TRBV12-4 and J usage is TRBJ1-2; weak D call: TRBD1 (6 bases). This CDR3 is built from 13 residues. CDR3 bases: TGTGCCAGCAGCTTAGGAGGGGGCTATGGCTACACCTTC. It yields the protein CASSLGGGYGYTF.

This clonotype was seen once. The chain recombines TRBV11-1 with TRBJ1-1; no firm D call. CDR1 and CDR2 (germline): SGHAT, FQDESV (reference sequence). The CDR3 consists of 13 residues. The ends were cut back, 5 bases at V and 4 bases at J, with 11 bases in the middle. The CDR3 DNA sequence: TGTGCCAGCAGCCCAAAGATCCGCACTGAAGCTTTCTTT. Protein product: CASSPKIRTEAFF.

This clonotype showed up many times. The V and J genes are TRBV27 and TRBJ2-7; 8 bases are shared with TRBD2. Per the germline V gene, CDR1 is MNHEY and CDR2 is SMNVEV (reference sequence). The CDR3 is 13 residues long. With V trimmed by 5 bases and J by 2 bases, 2 bases remained unmatched. Here the CDR3 DNA reads TGTGCCAGCAGTGTGGGACTAGCCTACGAGCAGTACTTC. Translation gives CASSVGLAYEQYF.

This clonotype was observed a single time. The chain employs TRBV12-3 or TRBV12-4 and TRBJ1-4, with TRBD1 identical over 8 bases. The CDR3 contains 15 residues. Trimming removed 6 bases from V and 7 bases from J; junction bases left unmatched: 10. Here the CDR3 reads CASSTTGGIAEKLFF. The CDR3 DNA is TGTGCCAGCAGCACCACAGGGGGAATCGCTGAAAAACTGTTTTTT.

The sample holds a few counts of this clonotype. V is TRBV6-8 and J is TRBJ2-7; D might be TRBD2 (5 bases). With 7 bases removed from V and 3 bases from J, the gap between germline ends came to 25 bases. This CDR3 is 17 amino acids long. Germline values: CDR1 MNHGY, CDR2 SAAAGT. The CDR3 loop is CASILIILASLDYEQYF. The CDR3 DNA is TGTGCCAGCATTCTAATTATCCTGGCTAGCTTGGACTACGAGCAGTACTTC.

In its sample, this clonotype was seen a few times. This sequence joins TRBV28 and TRBJ2-3; the D call may be TRBD1 or TRBD2 (6 bases each). The germline gives CDR1 MDHEN, CDR2 SYDVKM. This CDR3 has 18 residues. V was pared by 4 bases and J by 0 bases, with 20 bases between. CDR3 bases: TGTGCCAGCAGTTATCAGGGGAGGTTTTCATCTAGCACAGATACGCAGTATTTT. This encodes CASSYQGRFSSSTDTQYF.

The table lists this clonotype with a few counts. The rearrangement links TRBV7-6 to TRBJ2-2, with TRBD2 matching 9 bases. This CDR3 spans 17 amino acids. Germline CDR1 reads SGHVS; CDR2 reads FNYEAQ. V was pared by 0 bases and J by 6 bases, with 8 bases of the junction left unmatched. Written as DNA, the CDR3 is TGTGCCAGCAGCTTAGCTAGCGGGAGTTACACTCCCGGGGAGCTGTTTTTT. Protein product: CASSLASGSYTPGELFF. The variable domain in full, with the rest retrieved from reference TRBV7-6 and TRBJ2-2, is GAGVSQSPRYKVTKRGQDVALRCDPISGHVSLYWYRQALGQGPEFLTYFNYEAQQDKSGLPNDRFSAERPEGSISTLTIQRTEQRDSAMYRCASSLASGSYTPGELFFGEGSRLTVL.

The V call is TRBV28, the J call TRBJ1-6, with D unclear. This CDR3 region has 14 residues. Germline V gene sequence: CDR1 MDHEN, CDR2 SYDVKM. The V gene lost 5 bases and the J gene lost 6 bases, with 11 bases spanning the gap. In DNA, the CDR3 is TGTGCCAGCAGTCCCGGTATGGTTAATTCACCCCTCCACTTT. Protein: CASSPGMVNSPLHF.

This clonotype occurred many times. The genes are TRBV27 and TRBJ1-4; unclear D gene. CDR3 length: 14 amino acids. CDR1 and CDR2 from the germline V gene are MNHEY and SMNVEV (reference sequence). Trimming took 5 bases from V and 7 from J, leaving 14 bases between them. The CDR3, as DNA: TGTGCCAGCAGTCCCGGCCCGCGGGGTGAAAAACTGTTTTTT. This gives the protein CASSPGPRGEKLFF.

The V gene is TRBV6-2 or TRBV6-3, the J gene TRBJ2-2, with a weak D call TRBD1 (5 bases). From germline, CDR1 is MNHEY and CDR2 SVGEGT. CDR3 length: 14 residues. V shed 0 bases and J shed 4 bases, with 6 bases lying between them. CDR3 amino acids: CASSYSRATGELFF. CDR3 nucleotide sequence: TGTGCCAGCAGTTACTCCAGGGCCACCGGGGAGCTGTTTTTT.

CDR3 nucleotide sequence: TGTGCCAGCAGTCAACGAGGACAGGGAGTTGGGGGCACAGATACGCAGTATTTT. This codes for CASSQRGQGVGGTDTQYF. The chain is built from TRBV12-3 or TRBV12-4 and TRBJ2-3, with 8 positions matching TRBD1. The CDR3 spans 18 residues. V lost 5 bases, J lost 1 base, and 14 bases stayed unmatched.

The J gene is TRBJ1-6, the V gene TRBV4-1; 7 positions match TRBD1. This CDR3 contains 13 residues. After removal of 3 bases from V and 7 bases from J, the junction contained 0 bases not matched to a gene. CDR1 and CDR2 (germline): MGHRA, YSYEKL. DNA of the CDR3: TGCGCCAGCAGCCAGGGACAGAATTCACCCCTCCACTTT. Translating gives CASSQGQNSPLHF.

This clonotype was recorded many times. The V call is TRBV5-5, the J call TRBJ2-7; no firm D call. Germline CDR1 SGHKS, CDR2 YYEKEE (reference sequence). V shed 0 bases and J shed 2 bases, with 6 bases lying between them. The CDR3 extends over 13 amino acids. The CDR3 loop is CASSLVPTYEQYF. The CDR3 DNA is TGTGCCAGCAGCTTGGTCCCAACCTACGAGCAGTACTTC.